The TCR beta chain under discussion was sequenced for a study of T-cell memory formation after mild COVID-19. A 5'RACE reaction primed in the constant segment made cDNA libraries of TCR alpha and TCR beta, and these carried sample barcodes and UMIs. TCRdb reanalysed the 5' RACE reads using MiXCR and keeps one entry per CDR3 protein. This table has 280,000 or so distinct CDR3 sequences, approximately 8.4% appearing once. This clonotype was observed at least ten times. What it binds is unknown. General study findings and limits: The pre-infection memory compartment contained some responding clones, suggesting cross-reactive memory joined.

The CDR3 runs to 16 residues. With 5 bases removed from V and 1 base from J, the gap between germline ends came to 17 bases. CDR1 is MNHNY, CDR2 SVGAGI, per germline (reference sequence). Sequenced sample: PBMCs or a T cell subset sorted from them (not recorded which). The receptor comes from a man younger than 35 who had mild COVID-19 (a few samples of this study predate the infection). Cell type and time point are not known. This rearrangement joins TRBV6-6 to TRBJ1-2, with a possible D match to TRBD1 (6 bases). CDR3 sequence reads: CASSDGGEGGNYGYTF. The CDR3 DNA follows: TGTGCCAGCAGTGACGGAGGGGAAGGGGGTAACTATGGCTACACCTTC.